This T cell receptor (beta chain) is drawn from a study of cytotoxic CD8 clonotypes in ibrutinib-treated CLL (dated by TCRdb to about 2021). Context from the whole study: The cohort was composed of more than ten relapsed/refractory and about 15 treatment-naive patients; IGHV unmutated status was identified in 17 to 18 patients. Partial responses were observed in about 25 patients and complete responses in 2; after a median follow-up of 68 months, remission was maintained in around 14 patients and progression was observed in some 12. Samples at response were collected after a median of 12 months of treatment, with a range of about 6 to 40 months. An average of about 250,000 productive templates and some 100,000 productive rearrangements was obtained per sample. Of the approximately 91 people in the trial, around 24 had longitudinal samples available. Cryopreserved peripheral blood mononuclear cells were obtained before treatment, at response, and at either sustained remission or disease progression. All remission and progressive disease samples were collected while patients were still receiving ibrutinib. On the study overall, not on this receptor specifically: Public clonotypes were found to be uncommon and were observed to contract or remain stable during treatment; the increase in clonality was shown to reflect expansion of private clonotypes at ibrutinib response. Baseline clonality was found to be higher than that of age-matched healthy donors and was strongly correlated with circulating CD8+ T-cell counts. At ibrutinib response clonality went up, during sustained remission it held steady, and at progression it dropped back toward baseline. Sampling times were not matched between patients in sustained remission and patients whose disease was progressing, and lymph node repertoires were not examined.

The label giving this sample's time point can be read as: about eleven months on ibrutinib. For TCR beta library preparation, roughly 2 micrograms of genomic DNA were isolated from cryopreserved PBMCs. Longitudinal blood samples from CLL patients on ibrutinib monotherapy underwent high-throughput TCR beta sequencing. The patients took part in an open-label, single-center phase 2 trial of ibrutinib monotherapy. According to the germline V gene (reference sequence), CDR1 reads GTSNPN and CDR2 reads SVGIG. Cut back by 2 bases and 0 bases, the V and J ends lie 10 bases apart. From the cysteine up to the phenylalanine, the CDR3 has a length of 14 residues. Just CDR3 DNA is preserved here, 42 bases in frame from base 1. A MiSeq instrument was used for deep resolution sequencing, which targeted depths ranging from 1 in 1 million up to 1 in 200,000 T cells, with coverage averaging 10x for each clonotype. The immunoSEQ hsTCRB Kit was used to generate the TCR beta libraries. For the original study's pipeline: Data were analyzed with ImmunoSEQ Data Assistant and ImmunoSEQ Analyzer, with V, D and J genes assigned per IMGT definitions. Clonality, with values ranging from 0 to 1, was calculated as one minus the normalized Shannon entropy of productive rearrangement frequencies. Only overrepresented clonotypes making up at least 0.05% of each patient's repertoire were included in the public clonotype analysis. Approximately 12 age-matched healthy donor repertoires from immuneACCESS were used as controls for clonality. The table comes from immuneACCESS by way of TCRdb, which keeps in-frame sequences with V and J called. Part of the clones is missing from these tables; in studies checked, under half for an unresolved V gene and the rest for unknown reasons. V, J and clone size are those of that table, while D and trimming were read from the DNA. This sample has about 140,000 clones in its table, and less than 95% of those were observed once. The top ten hold 10% to 13% of the sample.

On this clone: Its antigen is not yet known. No base quality values were provided; no much bigger clone lies one nucleotide off.

This receptor was identified in a human donor with chronic lymphocytic leukemia. Sequencing was performed on PBMCs, taken after 12 months of ibrutinib treatment. The chain is made from TRBV30 and TRBJ1-1; the D gene is perhaps TRBD1, from 6 matching bases. For the CDR3, the sequence is CAWSLDSMNTEAFF. The sequenced DNA: TGTGCCTGGAGTTTGGACAGCATGAACACTGAAGCTTTCTTT.